Listed below are T cell receptor beta chains from one sample, sequenced in a study of T-cell memory formation after mild COVID-19. TCRdb used MiXCR to reprocess the 5' RACE reads, holding one entry per CDR3 protein. The data show hundreds of thousands of distinct CDR3 sequences, roughly 25% seen once. Source material: PBMCs or a T cell subset sorted from them (not recorded which). These receptors were taken from an adult woman who had mild COVID-19 (a few samples of this study predate the infection). Cell type and time point are not known. The CDR3 runs from the conserved cysteine through the conserved F or W. A D gene is named only where the DNA matches it firmly. A clone size is listed for some rows: how often the clone was seen (once, few, many), or a class if it is expanded.

j_gene | abundance | v_gene | d_gene | CDR3nt | CDR3aa
TRBJ2-5 | . | TRBV2 | . | TGTGCCAGCAGGCCCGGACGTGAGGTAGAGACCCAGTACTTC | CASRPGREVETQYF
TRBJ1-1 | . | TRBV7-9 | . | TGTGCCAGCAGCTTAGTGGGCCAAATGAACACTGAAGCTTTCTTT | CASSLVGQMNTEAFF
TRBJ2-3 | . | TRBV9 | . | TGTGCCAGCAGCGTAGTATTCGCAGATACGCAGTATTTT | CASSVVFADTQYF
TRBJ2-1 | . | TRBV6-5 | TRBD2 | TGTGCCAGCAGCGAATTTAGCGGGGGGGTGTGGTCCTACAATGAGCAGTTCTTC | CASSEFSGGVWSYNEQFF
TRBJ2-2 | . | TRBV27 | . | TGTGCCAGCAGTTCCAACAGGTTGAACACCGGGGAGCTGTTTTTT | CASSSNRLNTGELFF
TRBJ2-7 | few | TRBV12-3/TRBV12-4 | TRBD2 | TGTGCCAGCAGTTTTAGCTATTGGAGGCGGGAGGACTACGAGCAGTACTTC | CASSFSYWRREDYEQYF
TRBJ2-7 | . | TRBV4-1 | . | TGCGCCAGCAGCCAAGGAAGGGATGACAACGAGCAGTACTTC | CASSQGRDDNEQYF
TRBJ2-1 | few | TRBV12-3/TRBV12-4 | . | TGTGCCAGCACCCCCACACGTTACAATGAGCAGTTCTTC | CASTPTRYNEQFF
TRBJ1-2 | . | TRBV28 | TRBD1 | TGTGCCAGCAGGAGGGGACAGTCTAACTATGGCTACACCTTC | CASRRGQSNYGYTF
TRBJ2-1 | few | TRBV11-2 | . | TGTGCCAGCAGCTTAGGCGCAGGGTGGGATGAGCAGTTCTTC | CASSLGAGWDEQFF
TRBJ1-1 | . | TRBV20-1 | . | TGCAGTGCTAGAGATCCTGTGGGATGGAACACTGAAGCTTTCTTT | CSARDPVGWNTEAFF
TRBJ2-3 | . | TRBV4-1 | TRBD1 | TGCGCCAGCAGCCAAGGTCGAAGGGGGCTCACAGATACGCAGTATTTT | CASSQGRRGLTDTQYF
TRBJ2-3 | . | TRBV18 | . | TGTGCCAGCTCACCTCATTTGACGGATACGCAGTATTTT | CASSPHLTDTQYF
TRBJ2-1 | . | TRBV4-1 | TRBD2 | TGCGCCAGCAGCCAAGGTCGAGCTAGCGGGAGTTACAATGAGCAGTTCTTC | CASSQGRASGSYNEQFF
TRBJ2-3 | . | TRBV12-3/TRBV12-4 | TRBD2 | TGTGCCAGCAGTCCCCTAGCGGGAGAAAGCACAGATACGCAGTATTTT | CASSPLAGESTDTQYF
TRBJ2-5 | . | TRBV3-1 | . | TGTGCCAGCAGCCAAGATTACGGGGCGAGCCAAGAGACCCAGTACTTC | CASSQDYGASQETQYF
TRBJ2-1 | many | TRBV5-1 | . | TGTGCCAGCAGCTTAGGTGGGGACTACAATGAGCAGTTCTTC | CASSLGGDYNEQFF
TRBJ2-3 | few | TRBV5-1 | . | TGCGCCAGCAGCTTTCAAGCGGCAACTAGCACAGATACGCAGTATTTT | CASSFQAATSTDTQYF
TRBJ2-1 | . | TRBV6-6 | . | TGTGCCAGCAGCCAAAGTTTGAGTTACTTCAATGAGCAGTTCTTC | CASSQSLSYFNEQFF
TRBJ2-1 | . | TRBV24-1 | TRBD2 | TGTGCCACCAAAAGCGGGGTCCCCTACAATGAGCAGTTCTTC | CATKSGVPYNEQFF
TRBJ2-5 | many | TRBV3-1 | TRBD2 | TGTGCCAGCAGCCGACTAGCGGGAGAGACCCAGTACTTC | CASSRLAGETQYF
TRBJ2-7 | . | TRBV6-6 | . | TGTGCCAGCAGTTACCTAGGGGGCTACGAGCAGTACTTC | CASSYLGGYEQYF
TRBJ1-1 | . | TRBV28 | TRBD1 | TGTGCCAGCAGAGAGACAGGGGATATTGAAGCTTTCTTT | CASRETGDIEAFF
TRBJ2-7 | . | TRBV6-1 | . | TGTGCCAGCAGTGAATCAAGCAACGAGCAGTACTTC | CASSESSNEQYF
TRBJ2-5 | few | TRBV21-1 | . | TGTGCCAGCAGCACCCCGGGAACCCAGTACTTC | CASSTPGTQYF
TRBJ2-1 | . | TRBV15 | . | TGTGCCACCAGCAGAGTACGGGGGTCGTACAATGAGCAGTTCTTC | CATSRVRGSYNEQFF
TRBJ2-5 | few | TRBV12-3/TRBV12-4 | . | TGTGCCAGCAGTTTAAGATGGGCCAGGGAGGAGACCCAGTACTTC | CASSLRWAREETQYF
TRBJ2-7 | few | TRBV2 | . | TGTGCCAGCAGCCCCCTGGCAGGCTACTACGAGCAGTACTTC | CASSPLAGYYEQYF
TRBJ2-7 | few | TRBV6-5 | . | TGTGCCAGCAGCCCCTCCGACATTTACGAGCAGTACTTC | CASSPSDIYEQYF
TRBJ2-1 | few | TRBV5-5 | TRBD2 | TGTGCCAGCAGCTACGGACTAGCCGGAGTGGACAATGAGCAGTTCTTC | CASSYGLAGVDNEQFF
TRBJ2-3 | many | TRBV12-3/TRBV12-4 | . | TGTGCCAGCAGCCAACTAGGGTTCACAGATACGCAGTATTTT | CASSQLGFTDTQYF
TRBJ2-3 | . | TRBV20-1 | TRBD2 | TGCAGTGCTGAGCGGGGGGGTATAGATACGCAGTATTTT | CSAERGGIDTQYF
TRBJ2-3 | . | TRBV12-3/TRBV12-4 | TRBD2 | TGTGCAACCGGCGGGGGGGCGTTAACAGATACGCAGTATTTT | CATGGGALTDTQYF
TRBJ2-1 | . | TRBV27 | . | TGTGCCAGCACCCCAGGGGGGGCGGGGAATGAGCAGTTCTTC | CASTPGGAGNEQFF
TRBJ2-1 | . | TRBV10-3 | . | TGTGCCACGTCGGGCGGAGGGTCCTACAATGAGCAGTTCTTC | CATSGGGSYNEQFF
TRBJ2-1 | . | TRBV20-1 | . | TGCAGTGCTAGAGATTCGGGGGACGGACTTTACAATGAGCAGTTCTTC | CSARDSGDGLYNEQFF
TRBJ2-1 | . | TRBV6-2/TRBV6-3 | . | TGTGCCAGCAGGGAGCGGAACTCCTACAATGAGCAGTTCTTC | CASRERNSYNEQFF
TRBJ2-5 | few | TRBV6-5 | . | TGTGCCAGCAGTCCCCCGGGACCCCTAGGGGAGACCCAGTACTTC | CASSPPGPLGETQYF
TRBJ1-4 | few | TRBV6-6 | TRBD1 | TGTGCCAGCAGTTACCGACAGGGTGGGGAAAAACTGTTTTTT | CASSYRQGGEKLFF
TRBJ2-1 | few | TRBV7-2 | TRBD1 | TGTGCCAGCAGCACGACAGGGGGCGCGCGGTACAATGAGCAGTTCTTC | CASSTTGGARYNEQFF
TRBJ2-4 | . | TRBV6-2/TRBV6-3 | TRBD1 | TGTGCCAGCAGTGGGACAGGAGGCGAAGTCATTCAGTACTTC | CASSGTGGEVIQYF
TRBJ2-3 | . | TRBV7-6 | . | TGTGCCAGCAGCTCGAGTTACGTGGACAGCCACACAGATACGCAGTATTTT | CASSSSYVDSHTDTQYF
TRBJ2-1 | . | TRBV6-5 | TRBD2 | TGTGCCAGCAGTCCGAAGACTAGCGGGAGAAGGAATGAGCAGTTCTTC | CASSPKTSGRRNEQFF
TRBJ2-5 | few | TRBV7-8 | TRBD1 | TGTGCCAGCGGGGACAGGGGGAGGGAGACCCAGTACTTC | CASGDRGRETQYF
TRBJ2-7 | few | TRBV27 | . | TGTGCCAGCAGTCTCAGGACGGCCCCCTCCTACGAGCAGTACTTC | CASSLRTAPSYEQYF
TRBJ1-4 | . | TRBV4-1 | . | TGCGCCAGCAGCCAAGTGGGGGGCGGCGAAAAACTGTTTTTT | CASSQVGGGEKLFF
TRBJ1-5 | . | TRBV12-3/TRBV12-4 | TRBD1 | TGTGCCAGCAGAGCCGGGACAGCCAATATTCGACCCCAGCATTTT | CASRAGTANIRPQHF